This is a list of T cell receptor beta chains from one sample in a study of blood T cell repertoires in COVID-19. Generated by immunoSEQ multiplex PCR, the TCRdb table keeps only in-frame clones and is missing some. The profile covers approximately 73,000 clones, with roughly 77% appearing a single time and 0.65% to 0.9% taken by the ten largest. Specimen: peripheral blood. The receptors stem from a woman in her seventies with acute or convalescent COVID-19. Both conserved end residues are part of each CDR3. D genes are given only for firm matches. The size entry is marked missing in some rows and otherwise reads once, few, many or a size class.

J: TRBJ1-1
V: TRBV29-1
size: NA
D: NA
DNA: TGCAGCGTTGGTTTCTCCCCGGGAGCTTTCTTT
CDR3: CSVGFSPGAFF

J: TRBJ2-5
V: TRBV3-1/TRBV3-2
size: few
D: NA
DNA: TGTGCCAGCAGCCAAGGAAGCAGGGTCAGAGAGACCCAGTACTTC
CDR3: CASSQGSRVRETQYF

J: TRBJ1-5
V: TRBV2
size: NA
D: NA
DNA: TGTGCCAGCAGTGTTAGCGGCAATCAGCCCCAGCATTTT
CDR3: CASSVSGNQPQHF

J: TRBJ1-2
V: TRBV19
size: NA
D: NA
DNA: TGTGCCAGTAGTATGTCGGCAGGGACACTAGGAAACACCTTC
CDR3: CASSMSAGTLGNTF

J: TRBJ1-3
V: TRBV6-5
size: NA
D: NA
DNA: TGTGCCAGCAGTTATGGGTTCAGGGGATCTGGAAACACCATATATTTT
CDR3: CASSYGFRGSGNTIYF

J: TRBJ1-2
V: TRBV6-5
size: NA
D: NA
DNA: TGTGCCAGCAGTTACTCGGTCCCGGGTGACTATGGCTACACCTTC
CDR3: CASSYSVPGDYGYTF

J: TRBJ1-2
V: TRBV6-5
size: NA
D: NA
DNA: TGTGCCAGCAGTCCCGACAGACAGATCCTCTATGGCTACACCTTC
CDR3: CASSPDRQILYGYTF

J: TRBJ1-1
V: TRBV30
size: NA
D: NA
DNA: TGTGCCTGGAGTCCCACCGGGACAGAAGCTTTCTTT
CDR3: CAWSPTGTEAFF

J: TRBJ1-6
V: TRBV11-2
size: NA
D: NA
DNA: TGTGCCAGCAGCTCGGGTGTTAATTCACCCCTCCACTTT
CDR3: CASSSGVNSPLHF

J: TRBJ2-1
V: TRBV5-6
size: NA
D: NA
DNA: TGTGCCAGCAGCTTGGTCGGGGGTTCCTACAATGAGCAGTTCTTC
CDR3: CASSLVGGSYNEQFF

J: TRBJ2-3
V: TRBV7-2
size: NA
D: NA
DNA: TGTGCCAGCAGCTTAGCGTCGGATACGCAGTATTTT
CDR3: CASSLASDTQYF

J: TRBJ2-2
V: TRBV7-2
size: NA
D: NA
DNA: TGTGCCAGCAGCTTAGCGGGGCAGGCCACCGGGGAGCTGTTTTTT
CDR3: CASSLAGQATGELFF

J: TRBJ1-1
V: TRBV19
size: NA
D: NA
DNA: TGTGCCAGTAGTATAGATCGCACAGCCATGAACACTGAAGCTTTCTTT
CDR3: CASSIDRTAMNTEAFF

J: TRBJ2-6
V: TRBV19
size: few
D: NA
DNA: TGTGCCAGTAGTGCCAGGGGTGCAGGGGCCAACGTCCTGACTTTC
CDR3: CASSARGAGANVLTF

J: TRBJ2-2
V: TRBV7-8
size: NA
D: TRBD1
DNA: TGTGCCAGCAGCCCCCGGACAGGGGTCGACACCGGGGAGCTGTTTTTT
CDR3: CASSPRTGVDTGELFF

J: TRBJ2-6
V: TRBV5-1
size: NA
D: TRBD1
DNA: TGCGCCAGCAGCTTAAACCGGGACAGAGGAGACCTGACTTTC
CDR3: CASSLNRDRGDLTF

J: TRBJ1-4
V: TRBV19
size: NA
D: TRBD1
DNA: TGTGCCAGTAGTTCCCGGACAGGGGGGGAAAAACTGTTTTTT
CDR3: CASSSRTGGEKLFF

J: TRBJ2-3
V: TRBV4-2
size: NA
D: TRBD2
DNA: TGTGCCAGCAGCCACTTAACTAGCGGGAGTGCTGATACGCAGTATTTT
CDR3: CASSHLTSGSADTQYF

J: TRBJ2-3
V: TRBV3-1/TRBV3-2
size: few
D: TRBD1
DNA: TGTGCCAGCAGCCACCACCGTTCGACAGGGGCCACAGATACGCAGTATTTT
CDR3: CASSHHRSTGATDTQYF

J: TRBJ2-1
V: TRBV5-1
size: NA
D: NA
DNA: TGCGCCAGCAGCCTCAACGCGAATGAGCAGTTCTTC
CDR3: CASSLNANEQFF

J: TRBJ2-7
V: TRBV7-9
size: once
D: TRBD2
DNA: TGTGCCAGCACGGCCGGGGGTCTAGCGGGAGGTTACGAGCAGTACTTC
CDR3: CASTAGGLAGGYEQYF

J: TRBJ2-7
V: TRBV10-3
size: NA
D: NA
DNA: TGTGCCATCAGTGGAGATACCCCGTCCTACGAGCAGTACTTC
CDR3: CAISGDTPSYEQYF

J: TRBJ1-4
V: TRBV10-3
size: NA
D: TRBD1
DNA: TGTGCCATCAAACCCGGGACAGGTTATGAAAAACTGTTTTTT
CDR3: CAIKPGTGYEKLFF

J: TRBJ2-7
V: TRBV5-5
size: few
D: NA
DNA: TGTGCCAGCAGCTTGGAGGGGCAGGGGCCCTACGAGCAGTACTTC
CDR3: CASSLEGQGPYEQYF

J: TRBJ2-1
V: TRBV5-1
size: NA
D: TRBD2
DNA: TGCGCCAGCTTTAACGGGCGGGGAGGGCTCTACAATGAGCAGTTCTTC
CDR3: CASFNGRGGLYNEQFF

J: TRBJ2-5
V: TRBV19
size: once
D: TRBD1
DNA: TGTGCCAGTAGTCTCTCCCGGGACAGCGCCCAGACCCAGTACTTC
CDR3: CASSLSRDSAQTQYF

J: TRBJ1-2
V: TRBV27
size: NA
D: NA
DNA: TGTGCCAGCAGTTTGAACAGGGAGTATGGCTACACCTTC
CDR3: CASSLNREYGYTF

J: TRBJ1-1
V: TRBV19
size: NA
D: TRBD1
DNA: TGTGCCAGTAGTCCAGGACAGGGTCAGAGTACTGAAGCTTTCTTT
CDR3: CASSPGQGQSTEAFF

J: TRBJ1-1
V: TRBV6-2/TRBV6-3
size: NA
D: NA
DNA: TGTGCCAGCACCCCAAGTGCGGGGCAGATCACTGAAGCTTTCTTT
CDR3: CASTPSAGQITEAFF

J: TRBJ2-1
V: TRBV29-1
size: NA
D: TRBD1
DNA: TGCAGCCTTGGATGGACAGGGGGCCCCCAGTTCTTC
CDR3: CSLGWTGGPQFF

J: TRBJ1-4
V: TRBV5-8
size: NA
D: TRBD1
DNA: TGTGCCAGCAGAAGACAGGGGTGGGAAAAACTGTTTTTT
CDR3: CASRRQGWEKLFF

J: TRBJ1-1
V: TRBV27
size: NA
D: NA
DNA: TGTGCCAGCAGCCTGGGGGGGAACACTGAAGCTTTCTTT
CDR3: CASSLGGNTEAFF

J: TRBJ2-1
V: TRBV6-2/TRBV6-3
size: once
D: NA
DNA: TGTGCCAGCAGTTCTCAACTCGGACAGAACAATGAGCAGTTCTTC
CDR3: CASSSQLGQNNEQFF

J: TRBJ2-5
V: TRBV19
size: NA
D: TRBD2
DNA: TGTGCCAGTAGTCCAGCGGGGGACCTACAAGAGACCCAGTACTTC
CDR3: CASSPAGDLQETQYF

J: TRBJ1-6
V: TRBV5-1
size: NA
D: NA
DNA: TGCGCCAGCAGCTCGGACAGTGTTTATTCACCCCTCCACTTT
CDR3: CASSSDSVYSPLHF

J: TRBJ2-1
V: TRBV10-3
size: NA
D: NA
DNA: TGTGCCATCAGTGAGATGGCAGGGCTAATCTTC
CDR3: CAISEMAGLIF

J: TRBJ1-1
V: TRBV3-1/TRBV3-2
size: NA
D: TRBD1
DNA: TGTGCCAGCACCCAGGGGGGGGTCACTGAAGCTTTCTTT
CDR3: CASTQGGVTEAFF

J: TRBJ1-1
V: TRBV5-1
size: few
D: NA
DNA: TGCGCCAGCAGCTTGGCAGGGGCTGGCACTGAAGCTTTCTTT
CDR3: CASSLAGAGTEAFF

J: TRBJ2-7
V: TRBV20-1
size: NA
D: NA
DNA: TGCAGTCTCCTCGGGGACTACGAGCAGTACTTC
CDR3: CSLLGDYEQYF

J: TRBJ2-2
V: TRBV10-2
size: NA
D: NA
DNA: TGCGCCAGCATCAGGGCTACGAACACCGGGGAGCTGTTTTTT
CDR3: CASIRATNTGELFF

J: TRBJ1-2
V: TRBV19
size: NA
D: NA
DNA: TGTGCCAGTAGTATTCAAGGGTCCGGAGGACTATGGGGCTACACCTTC
CDR3: CASSIQGSGGLWGYTF

J: TRBJ2-3
V: TRBV2
size: NA
D: TRBD2
DNA: TGTGCCAGCAGGCCTCTAGCGGGGGCTGCAGATACGCAGTATTTT
CDR3: CASRPLAGAADTQYF

J: TRBJ2-3
V: TRBV10-3
size: NA
D: TRBD1
DNA: TGTGCCATCAGTGAGTCGGTTCAGGGGGTCGCAGATACGCAGTATTTT
CDR3: CAISESVQGVADTQYF

J: TRBJ1-4
V: TRBV6-6
size: NA
D: TRBD1
DNA: TGTGCCAGCAGGTTACAGGGGTGGAATGAAAAACTGTTTTTT
CDR3: CASRLQGWNEKLFF